The 13 T cell receptor beta chains presented below share a single source sample, sequenced in a study of post-analysis software for immune sequencing data. Study results and caveats: Four to six TRBV segments were more frequent in patients than controls; TRBV5-6, TRBV5-1 and TRBV20-1 belonged to this group.

TCR beta cDNA libraries included unique molecular identifiers. One entry per CDR3 protein results from TCRdb running MiXCR on the PCR reads. The data contain hundreds of thousands of distinct CDR3 sequences, about 50% of them singletons. These receptors lack a known antigen. The specimen was blood. All receptors come from a girl aged 5-17 years with multiple sclerosis.

This chain uses TRBV6-5 with TRBJ2-5, with 8 bases fitting TRBD1. The V gene's germline CDR1 is MNHEY and CDR2 SVGAGI. There are 12 residues in the CDR3. The CDR3 is CASGGAWGTQYF. The CDR3 bases are TGTGCGTCAGGGGGCGCGTGGGGGACCCAGTACTTC.

This clonotype has more than one count but fewer than ten. The rearrangement joins TRBV6-5 to TRBJ1-2, with 7 positions matching TRBD1. The CDR3 is 14 residues long. Germline V gene lookup returns CDR1 MNHEY and CDR2 SVGAGI. J was trimmed by 7 bases and V by 4 bases; bases with no gene match: 9. The DNA of the CDR3 is TGTGCCAGCAGTTCTTTTGACAGGGTTGGTGGCTACACCTTC. Amino acid sequence: CASSSFDRVGGYTF.

The genes are TRBV20-1 and TRBJ2-3; D gene ambiguous. This CDR3 is built from 14 residues. With 1 base removed from V and 2 bases from J, the gap between germline ends came to 10 bases. CDR1 is DFQATT and CDR2 is SNEGSKA in the germline V gene (reference sequence). CDR3 residues: CSARGRWDTDTQYF. CDR3 DNA sequence: TGCAGTGCTAGAGGCCGATGGGACACAGATACGCAGTATTTT.

This clonotype was observed a single time. This chain connects TRBV5-4 to TRBJ2-7; weak D call: TRBD2 (7 bases). The germline V and J ends were trimmed by 0 bases and 0 bases, with 13 bases remaining between them. This CDR3 is 16 amino acids long. Germline values: CDR1 SGHNT, CDR2 YYREEE (reference sequence). The CDR3, as DNA: TGTGCCAGCAGCTTGGCGGCCGGGGGGCTCTCCTACGAGCAGTACTTC. Translating gives CASSLAAGGLSYEQYF.

A few counts support this clonotype. The chain uses TRBV4-1 and TRBJ2-3, with TRBD1 matching over 7 bases. V shed 0 bases, J shed 11 bases, and the junction held 14 bases outside the gene matches. Germline V gene data show CDR1 as MGHRA and CDR2 as YSYEKL. The CDR3 extends over 16 amino acids. CDR3: CASSQDLQGRIFVQYF. As DNA, the CDR3 is TGCGCCAGCAGCCAAGATTTACAGGGGCGAATATTTGTGCAGTATTTT.

The rearrangement uses TRBV2 and TRBJ2-7; D call uncertain. Per germline, CDR1 SNHLY and CDR2 FYNNEI. The V end was cut by 7 bases, the J end by 4 bases, with 8 bases between. This CDR3 is 11 amino acids long. The CDR3 DNA reads as TGTGCCAGCAAAAAAGAGTACGAGCAGTACTTC. It is translated as CASKKEYEQYF.

Details on this clonotype: Relative to the germline gene, one junction end is altered; a read error may explain this. The chain links TRBV5-1 to TRBJ1-2, with TRBD1 matching 8 bases. The CDR3 consists of 15 residues. Germline loops: CDR1 SGHRS, CDR2 YFSETQ. The CDR3 loop reads CASSLAGGLNHGYTF. CDR3 coding DNA: TGCGCCAGCAGCTTGGCAGGGGGCCTTAACCATGGCTACACCTTC.

The chain has TRBV5-1 and TRBJ2-6; D is perhaps TRBD1 (6 bases). Germline V gene lookup returns CDR1 SGHRS and CDR2 YFSETQ. The CDR3 sequence is 17 residues long. The V end lost 5 bases, the J end lost 2 bases, and 17 bases lay between the germline ends. DNA of the CDR3: TGCGCCAGCAGGCCCTTAGAACAGGGCCCTGGGGCCAACGTCCTGACTTTC. Its protein product is CASRPLEQGPGANVLTF.

The chain couples TRBV15 to TRBJ2-7; D is unresolved. The better agreement between TRBJ2-5 and the DNA end casts doubt on the J call. This CDR3 region has 15 residues. Germline assignment: CDR1 LNHNV and CDR2 YYDKDF (reference sequence). In DNA, the CDR3 is TGTGCCACCAGCAGAGATCCGGTTTCCCAAGAGACCCAGTACTTC. This codes for CATSRDPVSQETQYF.

This clonotype showed up just a few times. V gene TRBV20-1 combines with J gene TRBJ2-5, with TRBD1 matching 7 bases. This CDR3 contains 14 residues. V trimming: 1 base; J trimming: 1 base; junction bases outside the gene matches: 3. Germline V gives CDR1 DFQATT, CDR2 SNEGSKA (reference sequence). The CDR3 protein is CSARGDRVQETQYF. CDR3 sequence (DNA): TGCAGTGCTAGAGGGGACAGAGTCCAAGAGACCCAGTACTTC.

This clonotype was seen only once. The gene calls are TRBV20-1 and TRBJ2-3, with 8 bases that match TRBD2. The CDR3 length is 16 residues. V shed 1 base and J 6 bases; nucleotides not matched to a gene: 12. The germline gives CDR1 DFQATT, CDR2 SNEGSKA (reference sequence). DNA of the CDR3: TGCAGTGCTAGAGGACCGGGACTAGTTTCAGCGGATACGCAGTATTTT. This codes for CSARGPGLVSADTQYF.

This clonotype occurred a few times. The chain uses TRBV20-1 and TRBJ1-6; 9 bases fit TRBD1. The CDR3 has 14 amino acids. V lost 5 bases and J lost 9; bases outside the gene matches: 8. CDR1 is DFQATT, CDR2 SNEGSKA, per germline (reference sequence). CDR3 in amino acids: CSAVQGATLSPLHF. Here the CDR3 DNA reads TGCAGTGCTGTACAGGGGGCTACCCTTTCACCCCTCCACTTT.

V usage is TRBV6-6 and J usage is TRBJ2-1; TRBD2 matches 11 bases. The V segment lost 7 bases and the J segment 3 bases; nucleotides outside the gene matches: 8. The CDR3 has 16 amino acids. Per the germline V gene, CDR1 is MNHNY and CDR2 is SVGAGI (reference sequence). CDR3 amino acids: CASIYGLAGGYNEQFF. CDR3 nucleotide sequence: TGTGCCAGCATCTACGGGCTAGCGGGAGGCTACAATGAGCAGTTCTTC.